This record looks at one T cell receptor beta chain sequence and its context. In its sample, this clonotype was seen a few times. Its binding antigen is unknown. Qualities for individual bases were not recorded, and no much larger clone is one base off. This entry belongs to a study of blood T cells in healthy people across ages (dated by TCRdb to about 2015). Looking at the study overall: In model experiments, template switching captured roughly one uniquely barcoded TCR beta cDNA molecule for every two T cells. Using deep sequencing normalized with unique cDNA molecular identifiers, the study measured how TCR beta repertoire diversity changes with age. Donors were grouped into four age groups: young (average 16 years), middle-aged (39), aged (62) and long-lived (around 80). Two additional independent replicas of 1 million unique cDNA reads from the same blood draw were analyzed for two donors (one aged 18 to 29 and one aged 80 or older). Here is what the overall study found, with its caveats: Estimates of total diversity based on one million sequenced T cells were regarded as lower bounds and as underestimates. Observed TCR beta diversity per million T cells fell roughly linearly with age, and a significant reduction was already apparent by age about 43. Compared with the aged group, the long-lived group had more naive CD4+ T cells, fewer expanded clones and increased TCR diversity, suggesting age selection. There was a strong correlation between observed TCR beta diversity and the percentage of naive T cells measured by flow cytometry. Because the CMV infection status of the donors was unknown, age-related changes in expanded clonotypes may potentially have been confounded. Since profiling was done on bulk unsorted PBMCs, naive and antigen-experienced compartments could not be conclusively compared.

Library generation was performed with 5' RACE. Sequencing instrument: Illumina HiSeq 2500. A second PCR of roughly 6 to 11 cycles was run with a J-beta primer mix and a sample-barcoded 5' primer. A unique molecular identifier was introduced onto each TCR beta cDNA molecule by a template-switch 5' adaptor carrying 12 random nucleotides. Each sample yielded at least 3 million CDR3-containing paired-end reads. All of the RNA was converted into first-strand cDNA using the Mint cDNA synthesis kit, with a TRBC-specific oligonucleotide serving as the primer. All cDNA was treated with uracil-DNA glycosylase and then went through a first 18-cycle PCR with the universal primers M1SS and BC2_uni_R. The authors' analysis ran thus. For normalization, 1 million high-quality reads, each with a distinct molecular identifier, were randomly selected from each sample. Reads with shared molecular identifiers were discarded instead of being binned into consensus sequences. CDR3 identification, clonotype clustering and error correction used MiTCR with a Q25 quality threshold and the strictest error-elimination algorithm. Lower-bound total TCR beta diversity was estimated with a nonparametric unseen species model using Euler transformation. TCRdb reanalyzed the raw reads on its own, using fastp at Q25 for trimming and MiXCR for clone calling, and kept in-frame beta chains. Every distinct CDR3 protein forms one entry, paired with its most common genes and DNA. The V and J calls follow TCRdb's processing rather than the paper's. This sample comprises some 1,000,000 distinct CDR3 sequences, almost 25% of them detected only once. The ten largest clones represent about 0.69% of the sample.

Inclusive of the bounding cysteine and phenylalanine, the CDR3 is 17 residues long. The read is trimmed to its CDR3 DNA, 51 bases read in frame from base 1. Reading the germline V gene (reference sequence) gives CDR1 LGHDT and CDR2 YNNKEL. The donors were about 40 Caucasian individuals from Russia, aged roughly 6 to 100 years, who were systemically healthy. Approximately 10 milliliters of peripheral blood were collected from each donor into EDTA-treated Vacutainer tubes. Ficoll-Paque density-gradient centrifugation was used to isolate PBMCs, with at least 7 million per sample. Trizol reagent was used to extract total RNA from the PBMCs, yielding at least 5 micrograms per sample. Naive CD45RAhigh/CD27high T cell percentages were measured by flow cytometry on a PBMC aliquot from every donor. These data were also filed under a second study, of T cells of mothers and their children. Reported in the second study: Nine systemically healthy Caucasian individuals, comprising three mothers and their six children, were included as donors. cDNA synthesis used all of the extracted RNA, with roughly 1.5 ug of RNA in each 15 ul reaction. Sample barcodes and 2-4 random nucleotides were added via the M1S primer in the second PCR. Over 9 million TCR beta CDR3 reads came from each mother, compared with some 3 million reads from each child. TCR recombination output is similarly shaped by thymic selection in related and unrelated pairs, with a minor effect exerted by inherited differences. Related mother-child pairs always showed normalized repertoire overlap that was slightly higher than in unrelated mother-child pairs, though the difference was never significant. No persistent microchimeric T cell clones were detected, at a sensitivity of about 100 clones per million clonotypes. Deep NGS was used in the study to compare the TCR beta repertoires of mothers and children and to look for features that separate related mother-child pairs from unrelated individuals. The mean age was roughly 44 +/- 4 years for the mothers and approximately 11 +/- 4 years for the children. After adapter ligation was performed with NEBNext reagents, the libraries were sequenced on an Illumina HiSeq 2000 with 100+100 nt paired-end reads. Mother and child libraries were prepared a month apart and sequenced in separate runs to prevent cross-contamination. Each donor had between 500,000 and 2,000,000 distinct TCR beta clonotypes identified. Naive TCR beta clonotypes were estimated from low-frequency clonotypes matched to each donor's FACS-determined naive share, without sorting.

This TCR derives from a girl aged 2-10 years in good health. Sequencing used blood. Recombination joined TRBV3-1 with TRBJ2-5, and 14 bases in between align with TRBD2. The J call is uncertain, as TRBJ2-1 better fits the DNA end. The CDR3 region has the sequence CASSPWGTSGSSYEQFF. The nucleotides read TGTGCCAGCAGCCCCTGGGGGACTAGCGGGAGTAGCTATGAGCAGTTCTTC.